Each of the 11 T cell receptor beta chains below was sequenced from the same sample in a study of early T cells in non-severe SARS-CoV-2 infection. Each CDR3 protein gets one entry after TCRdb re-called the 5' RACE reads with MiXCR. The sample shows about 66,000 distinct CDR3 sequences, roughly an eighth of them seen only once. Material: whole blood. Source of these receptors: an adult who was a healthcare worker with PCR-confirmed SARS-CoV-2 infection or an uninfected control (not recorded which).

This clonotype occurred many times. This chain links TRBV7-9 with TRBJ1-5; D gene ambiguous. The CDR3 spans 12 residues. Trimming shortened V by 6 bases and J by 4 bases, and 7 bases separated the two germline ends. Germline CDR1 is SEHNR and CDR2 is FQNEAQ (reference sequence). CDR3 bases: TGTGCCAGCAGTTTGGGGAATCAGCCCCAGCATTTT. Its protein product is CASSLGNQPQHF.

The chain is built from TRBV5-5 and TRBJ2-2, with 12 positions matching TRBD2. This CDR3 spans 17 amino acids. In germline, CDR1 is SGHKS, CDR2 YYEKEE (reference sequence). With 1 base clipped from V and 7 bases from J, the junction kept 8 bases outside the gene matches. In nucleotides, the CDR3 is TGTGCCAGCAGCTTGCTCAGACTAGCGGGAGCAGGCGGGGAGCTGTTTTTT. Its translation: CASSLLRLAGAGGELFF. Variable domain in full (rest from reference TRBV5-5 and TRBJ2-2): DAGVTQSPTHLIKTRGQQVTLRCSPISGHKSVSWYQQVLGQGPQFIFQYYEKEERGRGNFPDRFSARQFPNYSSELNVNALLLGDSALYLCASSLLRLAGAGGELFFGEGSRLTVL.

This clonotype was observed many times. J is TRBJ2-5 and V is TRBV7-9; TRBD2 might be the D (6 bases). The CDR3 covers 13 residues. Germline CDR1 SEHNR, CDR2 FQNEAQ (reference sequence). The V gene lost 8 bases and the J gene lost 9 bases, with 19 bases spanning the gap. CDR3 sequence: CASAGPAVVAQYF. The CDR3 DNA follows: TGTGCCAGCGCGGGGCCGGCAGTGGTGGCCCAGTACTTC.

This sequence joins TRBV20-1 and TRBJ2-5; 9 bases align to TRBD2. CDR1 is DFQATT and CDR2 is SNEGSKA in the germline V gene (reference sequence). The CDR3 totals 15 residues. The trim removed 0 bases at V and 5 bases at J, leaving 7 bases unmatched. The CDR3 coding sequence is TGCAGTGCTAGAGAGCGACTAGCGGTCGGGGAGACCCAGTACTTC. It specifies CSARERLAVGETQYF.

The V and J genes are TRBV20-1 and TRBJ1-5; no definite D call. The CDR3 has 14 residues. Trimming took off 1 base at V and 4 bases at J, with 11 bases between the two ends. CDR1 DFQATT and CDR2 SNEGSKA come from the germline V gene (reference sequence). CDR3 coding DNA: TGCAGTGCTAGAGTAGGGCGGATTAATCAGCCCCAGCATTTT. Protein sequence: CSARVGRINQPQHF.

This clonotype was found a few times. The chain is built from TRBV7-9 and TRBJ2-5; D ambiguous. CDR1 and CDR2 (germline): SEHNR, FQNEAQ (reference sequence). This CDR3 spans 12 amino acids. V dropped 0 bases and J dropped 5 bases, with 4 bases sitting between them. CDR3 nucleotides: TGTGCCAGCAGCTTAGCGGCTGAGACCCAGTACTTC. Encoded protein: CASSLAAETQYF.

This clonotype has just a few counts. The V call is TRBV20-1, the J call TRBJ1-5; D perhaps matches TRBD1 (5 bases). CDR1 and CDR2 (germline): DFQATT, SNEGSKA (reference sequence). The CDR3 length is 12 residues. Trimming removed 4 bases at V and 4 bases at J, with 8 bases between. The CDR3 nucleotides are TGCAGTGCTATACGGGGGAATCAGCCCCAGCATTTT. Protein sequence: CSAIRGNQPQHF.

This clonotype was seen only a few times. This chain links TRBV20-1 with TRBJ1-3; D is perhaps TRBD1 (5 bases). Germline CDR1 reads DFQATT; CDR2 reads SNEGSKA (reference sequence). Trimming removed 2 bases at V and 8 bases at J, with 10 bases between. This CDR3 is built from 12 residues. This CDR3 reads CSARKGADTIYF. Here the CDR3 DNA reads TGCAGTGCTAGAAAAGGGGCGGACACCATATATTTT.

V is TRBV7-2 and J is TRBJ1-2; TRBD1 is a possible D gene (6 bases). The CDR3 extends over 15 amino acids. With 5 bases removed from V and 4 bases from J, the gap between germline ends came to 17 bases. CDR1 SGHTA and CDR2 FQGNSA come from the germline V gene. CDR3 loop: CASSAGPGQTYGYTF. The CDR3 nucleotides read TGTGCCAGCAGCGCCGGCCCTGGACAGACCTATGGCTACACCTTC.

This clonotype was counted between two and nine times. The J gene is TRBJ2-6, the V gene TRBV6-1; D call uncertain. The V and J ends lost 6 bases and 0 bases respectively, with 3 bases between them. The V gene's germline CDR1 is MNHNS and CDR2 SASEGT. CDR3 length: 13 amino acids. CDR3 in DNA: TGTGCCAGCAGGGACTCTGGGGCCAACGTCCTGACTTTC. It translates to CASRDSGANVLTF.

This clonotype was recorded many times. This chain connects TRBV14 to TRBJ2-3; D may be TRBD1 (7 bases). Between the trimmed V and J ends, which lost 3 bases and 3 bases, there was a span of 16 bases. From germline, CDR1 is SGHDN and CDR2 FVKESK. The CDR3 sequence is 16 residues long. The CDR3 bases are TGTGCCAGCAGCCATGGAGGGGGCAGCATTACAGATACGCAGTATTTT. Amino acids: CASSHGGGSITDTQYF.